Below, 20 T cell receptor beta chains from the same sample are listed, as sequenced in a study of OX40 agonist ivuxolimab in advanced cancers. The library was generated by the immunoSEQ multiplex PCR assay. Entries here come from immuneACCESS through TCRdb and include only in-frame sequences with V and J called. Some clones fail to appear in such tables; in the studies checked, an unresolved V gene covers under half of the shortfall, and the cause of the remainder is unknown. For this sample the table gives roughly 100,000 clones, of which more than 75% were detected only once. Clones ranked in the top ten supply around 0.3% of the sample. This specimen was CD4+ or CD8+ T cells sorted from blood, taken in a trial of the OX40 agonist ivuxolimab. Receptors were obtained from an adult with an advanced solid tumor such as melanoma, head and neck, liver or kidney cancer.

The V gene is TRBV6-1, the J gene TRBJ2-5, with D unclear. Germline V gives CDR1 MNHNS, CDR2 SASEGT. V was pared by 9 bases and J by 2 bases, with 16 bases between. This CDR3 has 14 amino acids. The CDR3 protein is CASQRQTGQETQYF. The DNA for the CDR3 is TGTGCCAGTCAACGCCAGACCGGTCAAGAGACCCAGTACTTC.

V usage is TRBV29-1 and J usage is TRBJ2-7; D remains unclear. The CDR3 runs to 11 residues. Trimming took off 6 bases at V and 6 bases at J, with 12 bases between the two ends. The V gene's germline CDR1 is SQVTM and CDR2 ANQGSEA. CDR3 nucleotide sequence: TGCAGCGTCTCTCAGCGAGGCGAGCAGTACTTC. The encoded protein is CSVSQRGEQYF.

This rearrangement joins TRBV20-1 to TRBJ2-5; D not certain. V shed 5 bases and J shed 4 bases, with 8 bases lying between them. CDR1 is DFQATT and CDR2 is SNEGSKA in the germline V gene (reference sequence). CDR3 length: 11 residues. The CDR3 sequence: CSALGRETQYF. DNA of the CDR3: TGCAGTGCTCTGGGCCGAGAGACCCAGTACTTC.

The rearrangement links TRBV19 to TRBJ1-6; D unclear. CDR3 length: 15 residues. Germline CDR1 LNHDA, CDR2 SQIVND (reference sequence). V was cut by 6 bases and J by 7 bases, with 16 bases left in between. CDR3: CASRVFDIRNSPLHF. DNA for the CDR3: TGTGCCAGTAGGGTCTTCGACATAAGGAATTCACCCCTCCACTTT.

The genes are TRBV7-8 and TRBJ1-5; D might be TRBD1 (6 bases). Germline loops: CDR1 SGHVS, CDR2 FQNEAQ. V was cut by 6 bases and J by 5 bases, with 11 bases left in between. The CDR3 totals 13 residues. The CDR3 region has the DNA TGTGCCAGCAGTTCACAGGGTGATCAGCCCCAGCATTTT. Its protein is CASSSQGDQPQHF.

The V and J genes are TRBV5-1 and TRBJ2-3; 10 bases agree with TRBD1. This CDR3 has 15 amino acids. The germline V gene encodes CDR1 SGHRS and CDR2 YFSETQ. The ends lost 5 bases at V and 2 bases at J; junction bases unmatched: 5. CDR3 loop: CASRTGTGVTDTQYF. For the CDR3, the DNA is TGCGCCAGCAGAACCGGGACAGGGGTCACAGATACGCAGTATTTT.

A few counts support this clone. The chain combines TRBV30 with TRBJ1-1; D is possibly TRBD1 (5 bases). V was shortened by 1 base and J by 0 bases, with 6 bases between the two germline ends. The CDR3 is 13 residues long. Germline assignment: CDR1 GTSNPN and CDR2 SVGIG (reference sequence). CDR3 sequence reads: CAWSGTMNTEAFF. Written as DNA, the CDR3 is TGTGCCTGGAGTGGGACAATGAACACTGAAGCTTTCTTT.

This rearrangement joins TRBV6-1 to TRBJ1-2; no definite D call. The V end lost 4 bases, the J end lost 1 base, and 10 bases lay between the germline ends. CDR1 MNHNS and CDR2 SASEGT come from the germline V gene. CDR3 length: 14 amino acids. For the CDR3, the DNA is TGTGCCAGCAGTGGGACGGCAGTTAACTATGGCTACACCTTC. Its protein is CASSGTAVNYGYTF.

The chain links TRBV2 to TRBJ1-1; weak D call: TRBD1 (5 bases). This CDR3 comprises 13 residues. CDR1 and CDR2 (germline): SNHLY, FYNNEI. V was cut by 4 bases and J by 5 bases, with 11 bases left in between. CDR3 protein: CASSGQRGTEAFF. CDR3 coding DNA: TGTGCCAGCAGTGGCCAGAGGGGTACTGAAGCTTTCTTT.

This sequence joins TRBV7-2 and TRBJ1-6; unclear D gene. Between the trimmed V and J ends, which lost 1 base and 15 bases, there was a span of 13 bases. The germline V gene encodes CDR1 SGHTA and CDR2 FQGNSA. The CDR3 loop spans 13 amino acids. The CDR3 here is CASSLGGRLGLHF. In nucleotides, the CDR3 is TGTGCCAGCAGCTTAGGCGGGAGGTTAGGCCTCCACTTT. The variable domain in full, completed from reference TRBV7-2 and TRBJ1-6, reads GAGVSQSPSNKVTEKGKDVELRCDPISGHTALYWYRQSLGQGLEFLIYFQGNSAPDKSGLPSDRFSAERTGGSVSTLTIQRTQQEDSAVYLCASSLGGRLGLHFGNGTRLTVT.

The CDR3 sequence: CSVDPGSSGNTIYF. The CDR3 nucleotides are TGCAGCGTTGACCCGGGTAGCTCTGGAAACACCATATATTTT. The genes are TRBV29-1 and TRBJ1-3; D is unresolved. Germline CDR1 is SQVTM and CDR2 is ANQGSEA. The V gene lost 3 bases and the J gene lost 0 bases, with 9 bases spanning the gap. The length of the CDR3 is 14 residues.

This chain connects TRBV6-4 to TRBJ1-2; TRBD1 matches at 7 bases. The V gene's germline CDR1 is MRHNA and CDR2 SNTAGT. The CDR3 totals 18 residues. J gave up 4 bases and V 3 bases, and 17 bases lay outside the gene matches. CDR3 sequence: CASSERWQGGTSGYGYTF. The CDR3 bases are TGTGCCAGCAGTGAACGGTGGCAGGGGGGCACCTCGGGCTATGGCTACACCTTC.

V is TRBV2 and J is TRBJ1-1; no reliable D call. The V end was cut by 2 bases, the J end by 3 bases, with 10 bases between. CDR3 length: 14 residues. Germline V lookup: CDR1 SNHLY, CDR2 FYNNEI. The CDR3, as DNA: TGTGCCAGCAGTGAATCTCCCGGGGACACTGAAGCTTTCTTT. This codes for CASSESPGDTEAFF.

The chain carries TRBV5-5 and TRBJ2-3, with D possibly matching TRBD1 (6 bases). The germline V and J ends were trimmed by 4 bases and 3 bases, with 21 bases remaining between them. Germline V gene data show CDR1 as SGHKS and CDR2 as YYEKEE (reference sequence). This CDR3 has 17 residues. CDR3 loop: CASSPYGDRDITDTQYF. In DNA, the CDR3 is TGTGCCAGCAGCCCTTACGGGGACCGGGACATAACAGATACGCAGTATTTT. The full variable domain, rest sourced from reference TRBV5-5 and TRBJ2-3, is DAGVTQSPTHLIKTRGQQVTLRCSPISGHKSVSWYQQVLGQGPQFIFQYYEKEERGRGNFPDRFSARQFPNYSSELNVNALLLGDSALYLCASSPYGDRDITDTQYFGPGTRLTVL.

The V call is TRBV5-4, the J call TRBJ1-2, with D perhaps matching TRBD1 (5 bases). Germline V gives CDR1 SGHNT, CDR2 YYREEE (reference sequence). CDR3 length: 15 residues. The V end was cut by 4 bases, the J end by 4 bases, with 17 bases between. CDR3 protein: CASSRDRGPGYGYTF. The CDR3 coding sequence is TGTGCCAGCAGCCGGGATAGGGGCCCGGGCTATGGCTACACCTTC.

V usage is TRBV11-2 and J usage is TRBJ2-7; D gene unclear. CDR1 and CDR2 from the germline V gene are SGHAT and FQNNGV. Trimming removed 5 bases from V and 4 bases from J, with 12 bases in between. The CDR3 is 13 residues long. CDR3 region: CASSPLSGYEQYF. The CDR3 DNA follows: TGTGCCAGCAGCCCCCTCTCCGGTTACGAGCAGTACTTC.

The J gene is TRBJ2-2, the V gene TRBV6-1; D might be TRBD2 (5 bases). Germline-derived CDR1 and CDR2 are MNHNS and SASEGT. This CDR3 is 16 amino acids long. The V end was cut by 2 bases, the J end by 3 bases, with 13 bases between. CDR3 DNA: TGTGCCAGCAGTGAATTCGGCGGGCGGGACACCGGGGAGCTGTTTTTT. Encoded protein: CASSEFGGRDTGELFF.

This chain connects TRBV30 to TRBJ2-7, with TRBD2 matching 7 bases. The CDR3 length is 15 residues. J gave up 4 bases and V 5 bases, and 14 bases lay outside the gene matches. Germline V CDR1 and CDR2: GTSNPN, SVGIG (reference sequence). The chain's CDR3 is CAWSLSGGGHYEQYF. CDR3 nucleotides: TGTGCCTGGTCATTGTCGGGGGGAGGGCATTACGAGCAGTACTTC.

The rearrangement links TRBV25-1 to TRBJ2-5; D call uncertain. CDR1 MGHDK and CDR2 SYGVNS come from the germline V gene. The CDR3 length is 10 residues. The V and J ends lost 9 bases and 7 bases respectively, with 9 bases between them. The CDR3 reads CASPLGTQYF. CDR3 in DNA: TGTGCCAGTCCGCTCGGGACCCAGTACTTC. Combining the CDR3 with reference TRBV25-1 and TRBJ2-5 gives the whole variable domain EADIYQTPRYLVIGTGKKITLECSQTMGHDKMYWYQQDPGMELHLIHYSYGVNSTEKGDLSSESTVSRIRTEHFPLTLESARPSHTSQYLCASPLGTQYFGPGTRLLVL.

About this clone: In the same sample, other DNA sequences code for this CDR3. V is TRBV11-2 and J is TRBJ2-5; 8 nucleotides align to TRBD1. The trim removed 2 bases at V and 5 bases at J, leaving 1 base unmatched. Looked up from germline, CDR1 is SGHAT and CDR2 is FQNNGV. The CDR3 is 13 residues long. The CDR3 loop reads CASSLQGAETQYF. The CDR3, as DNA: TGTGCCAGCAGCTTACAGGGGGCTGAGACCCAGTACTTC.